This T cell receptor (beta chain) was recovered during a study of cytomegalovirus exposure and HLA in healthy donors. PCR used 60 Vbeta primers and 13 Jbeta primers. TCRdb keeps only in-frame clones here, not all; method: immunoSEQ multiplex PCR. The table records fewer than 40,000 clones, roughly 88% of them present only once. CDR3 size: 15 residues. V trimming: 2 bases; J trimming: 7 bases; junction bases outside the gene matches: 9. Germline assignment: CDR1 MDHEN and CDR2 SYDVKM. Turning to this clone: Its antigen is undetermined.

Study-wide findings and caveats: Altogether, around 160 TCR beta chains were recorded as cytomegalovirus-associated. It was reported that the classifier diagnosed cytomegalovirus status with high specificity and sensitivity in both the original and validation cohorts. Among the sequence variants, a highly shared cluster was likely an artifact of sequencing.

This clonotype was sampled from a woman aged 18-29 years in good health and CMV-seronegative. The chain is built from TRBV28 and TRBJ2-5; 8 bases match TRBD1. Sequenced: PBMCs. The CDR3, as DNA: TGTGCCAGCAGTTTAGAACAGGGGGAAGGGGGGACCCAGTACTTC. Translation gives CASSLEQGEGGTQYF.